This T cell receptor (beta chain) was found in a study of blood T cell repertoires in COVID-19. Background on the study: From the United States, Italy and Spain came samples of acute and convalescent COVID-19.

This clone was counted a few times. V shed 3 bases, J shed 7 bases, and the junction held 6 bases outside the gene matches. Germline V CDR1 and CDR2: SGHTA, FQGNSA. This CDR3 spans 14 amino acids. In the original analysis: Nucleated cell number was recorded as an estimate derived from reference gene primer amplification. Clones were sequenced by immunoSEQ multiplex PCR, and TCRdb holds only the in-frame ones, with some missing. From that table come the V and J calls and clone size; the DNA was used to work out D and trimming. The table lists 120,000 or so clones, more than 70% of them singletons, with around 3.2% in the top ten.

The clonotype comes from a woman in her fifties or sixties with acute or convalescent COVID-19. Sequenced: peripheral blood. V gene TRBV7-2 combines with J gene TRBJ1-1, with 9 positions matching TRBD1. DNA of the CDR3: TGTGCCAGCAGCTTCCGGGACAGGGCAGGTGAAGCTTTCTTT. Protein sequence: CASSFRDRAGEAFF.